This paragraph reports one T cell receptor beta chain. The sample is drawn from a study of TIL therapy for anti-PD-1-resistant metastatic lung cancer. Time point noted: pre-treatment sample, taken before nivolumab and TIL therapy. Enrollment ran from 2017 to early 2020. The immunoSEQ assay was v3. Assay: immunoSEQ multiplex PCR; the TCRdb copy retains only in-frame clones and omits some. This sample has about 21,000 clones, with 78% found just once. With 7 bases removed from V and 4 bases from J, the gap between germline ends came to 20 bases. Germline loops: CDR1 MNHEY, CDR2 SMNVEV (reference sequence). The CDR3 extends over 15 amino acids.

The TCR comes from a person between 25 and 80 years old with non-small cell lung cancer. The V gene is TRBV27, the J gene TRBJ2-7, with D tentatively TRBD1 (7 bases). Source: blood, taken at baseline. In nucleotides, the CDR3 is TGTGCCAGCATTTCCCCCGGCAGGGGGAGGTACGAGCAGTACTTC. This codes for CASISPGRGRYEQYF.